What follows are 5 T cell receptor beta chains derived from one specimen sequenced in a study of blood T cell repertoires in COVID-19. The table came from immunoSEQ multiplex PCR; TCRdb's copy has only in-frame clones and leaves some out. Here the sample spans roughly 300,000 clones, over 75% being singletons. The sequenced material came from peripheral blood. Receptors originate from a woman between 45 and 65 years old who had recovered from COVID-19.

The rearrangement joins TRBV28 to TRBJ2-7; D call uncertain. Trimming pared 5 bases from V and 4 bases from J, leaving 9 bases between. The CDR3 length is 12 residues. Germline V gene data show CDR1 as MDHEN and CDR2 as SYDVKM. The CDR3 region has the DNA TGTGCCAGCAGTATAGCTGGGTACGAGCAGTACTTC. Protein product: CASSIAGYEQYF.

V is TRBV27 and J is TRBJ2-1; 12 nucleotides agree with TRBD2. Germline V gene data show CDR1 as MNHEY and CDR2 as SMNVEV (reference sequence). The V gene end was trimmed by 6 bases and the J gene end by 0 bases; junction bases not matched to a gene: 15. There are 20 residues in the CDR3. CDR3 sequence: CASSLRGLAGNTNSYNEQFF. DNA for the CDR3: TGTGCCAGCAGCCTCCGTGGACTAGCGGGGAACACCAACTCCTACAATGAGCAGTTCTTC.

This chain joins TRBV5-6 and TRBJ1-3; 7 positions agree with TRBD1. CDR3 length equals 15 residues. The J segment lost 3 bases and the V segment lost 4 bases, leaving 7 bases of the junction unmatched. Looked up from germline, CDR1 is SGHDT and CDR2 is YYEEEE. CDR3 sequence (DNA): TGTGCCAGCAGCCCGGGACAGACCCTTGGAAACACCATATATTTT. It is translated as CASSPGQTLGNTIYF.

The rearrangement uses TRBV7-8 and TRBJ1-1; D is unresolved. This CDR3 has 15 residues. The germline gives CDR1 SGHVS, CDR2 FQNEAQ. V was trimmed by 2 bases and J by 4 bases, leaving 14 bases between them. The CDR3 protein is CASSLTGSSGTEAFF. As DNA, the CDR3 is TGTGCCAGCAGCTTAACGGGGAGCTCCGGCACTGAAGCTTTCTTT.

The chain couples TRBV27 to TRBJ1-6, with D uncertain. The germline CDR1 and CDR2 sequences are MNHEY and SMNVEV (reference sequence). This CDR3 has 18 residues. Trimming pared 0 bases from V and 0 bases from J, leaving 12 bases between. The CDR3 DNA reads TGTGCCAGCAGTTTATCGTCGGTGCAGGACTCCTATAATTCACCCCTCCACTTT. Protein product: CASSLSSVQDSYNSPLHF.